This TCR beta chain was found in a study of OX40 agonist ivuxolimab in advanced cancers. V dropped 5 bases and J dropped 10 bases, with 15 bases sitting between them. This CDR3 spans 13 amino acids. The germline V gene has CDR1 MNHEY and CDR2 SVGAGI. Study results and caveats: At doses 0.1 to 3.0 mg/kg, CD4+ and CD8+ clones expanded. With doses of 0.1-3.0 mg/kg, partial responders showed among the lowest clonal expansion.

Produced via immunoSEQ multiplex PCR; TCRdb's table is partial and in-frame only. The repertoire holds tens of thousands of clones, with under 90% as singletons. By sample fraction, this clone is medium-sized (0.01 to 0.1%). Antigen specificity is unknown. Exclusion applied to patients with autoimmune disease history or systemic immunosuppression. The source was CD4+ or CD8+ T cells sorted from blood, collected in a trial of the OX40 agonist ivuxolimab. This receptor was obtained from an adult with an advanced solid tumor such as melanoma, head and neck, liver or kidney cancer. The rearrangement uses TRBV6-5 and TRBJ2-1; the D is unclear. The CDR3 region is CASSPGPMLEQFF. CDR3 coding DNA: TGTGCCAGCAGTCCCGGCCCTATGCTCGAGCAGTTCTTC.